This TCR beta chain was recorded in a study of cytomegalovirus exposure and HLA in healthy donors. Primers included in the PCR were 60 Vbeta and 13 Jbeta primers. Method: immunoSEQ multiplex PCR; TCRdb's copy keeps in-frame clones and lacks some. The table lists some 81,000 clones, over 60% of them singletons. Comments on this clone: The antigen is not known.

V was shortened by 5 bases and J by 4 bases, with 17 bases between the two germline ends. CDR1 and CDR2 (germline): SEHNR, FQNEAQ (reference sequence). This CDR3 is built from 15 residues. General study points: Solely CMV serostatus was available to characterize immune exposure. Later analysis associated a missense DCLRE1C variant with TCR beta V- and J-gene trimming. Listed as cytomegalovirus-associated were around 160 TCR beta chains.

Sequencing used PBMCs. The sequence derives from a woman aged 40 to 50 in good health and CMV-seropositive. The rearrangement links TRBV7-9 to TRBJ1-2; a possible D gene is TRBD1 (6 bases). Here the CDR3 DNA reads TGTGCCAGCAGCCGAGTCGTGGACAGTACCTATGGCTACACCTTC. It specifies CASSRVVDSTYGYTF.